This T cell receptor beta chain was documented in a study of T-cell memory formation after mild COVID-19. Study overall: Clusters of TCRs were largely donor specific. Findings and limits, study-wide: Researchers report contracting CD4+ clones mostly in CM and EM, with CD8+ clones in EMRA.

Sample barcodes and UMIs were carried by the TCR alpha and TCR beta cDNA libraries that 5'RACE generated with constant-segment primers. In TCRdb, the 5' RACE reads were re-called with MiXCR into one record per CDR3 protein. The sample has around 300,000 distinct CDR3 sequences; roughly 21% are singletons. This clonotype has only a few counts. The antigen remains unidentified. CDR3 length: 12 residues. In germline, CDR1 is SGHTA, CDR2 FQGNSA. V was pared by 2 bases and J by 6 bases, with 7 bases between. The chain uses TRBV7-2 and TRBJ1-1; D unresolved. Sequenced sample: PBMCs or a T cell subset sorted from them (not recorded which). This sequence originates from a man younger than 35 who had mild COVID-19 (a few samples of this study predate the infection). Cell type and time point are not known. CDR3 in amino acids: CASSLTGPEAFF. CDR3 DNA sequence: TGTGCCAGCAGCTTAACTGGACCTGAAGCTTTCTTT.